These T cell receptor beta chains were read from a single sample in a study of blood T cell repertoires in COVID-19. TCRdb's copy holds only in-frame clones and misses some; the assay was immunoSEQ multiplex PCR. Of 350,000 to 400,000 clones listed, 88% are singletons. The sequencing sample was made of PBMCs or T cells enriched from blood (not recorded which). Receptors were obtained from a woman aged 18-30 years who had recovered from COVID-19. The CDR3 runs from the conserved cysteine through the conserved F or W. Fields, in order: J gene, D gene, clone size, V gene, CDR3 protein, CDR3 DNA. A D gene is named only where the DNA matches it firmly. Some rows have no size entry. The others give once, few or many, or a class for an expanded clone.

j_call: TRBJ1-5; d_call: -; clone_size: -; v_call: TRBV2; cdr3_aa: CASRGLNQPQHF; cdr3_nt: TGTGCCAGCAGGGGCCTTAATCAGCCCCAGCATTTT
j_call: TRBJ2-7; d_call: TRBD1; clone_size: -; v_call: TRBV18; cdr3_aa: CASSRTGVVQEQYF; cdr3_nt: TGTGCCAGCTCACGTACAGGGGTGGTTCAAGAGCAGTACTTC
j_call: TRBJ2-1; d_call: -; clone_size: -; v_call: TRBV7-9; cdr3_aa: CASSPGTGDYNEQFF; cdr3_nt: TGTGCCAGCAGCCCCGGGACTGGCGACTACAATGAGCAGTTCTTC
j_call: TRBJ1-4; d_call: TRBD1; clone_size: -; v_call: TRBV7-2; cdr3_aa: CASRRPGTGGWGREKLFF; cdr3_nt: TGTGCCAGCAGAAGACCCGGGACAGGGGGCTGGGGAAGAGAAAAACTGTTTTTT
j_call: TRBJ1-2; d_call: -; clone_size: -; v_call: TRBV2; cdr3_aa: CASIDRESVYTF; cdr3_nt: TGTGCCAGCATCGATCGGGAGAGTGTCTACACCTTC
j_call: TRBJ1-4; d_call: TRBD1; clone_size: few; v_call: TRBV18; cdr3_aa: CASSPTLGTGFEKLFF; cdr3_nt: TGTGCCAGCTCACCTACGCTTGGGACAGGGTTTGAAAAACTGTTTTTT
j_call: TRBJ2-7; d_call: -; clone_size: -; v_call: TRBV4-2; cdr3_aa: CASSRRGSYEQYF; cdr3_nt: TGTGCCAGCAGCCGTCGAGGGTCCTACGAGCAGTACTTC
j_call: TRBJ2-7; d_call: TRBD1; clone_size: -; v_call: TRBV5-8; cdr3_aa: CASSVGQVLSYEQYF; cdr3_nt: TGTGCCAGCAGCGTAGGACAGGTCCTTTCCTACGAGCAGTACTTC
j_call: TRBJ2-7; d_call: -; clone_size: -; v_call: TRBV7-8; cdr3_aa: CASSLAGQGTYEQYF; cdr3_nt: TGTGCCAGCAGCTTAGCGGGGCAGGGAACTTACGAGCAGTACTTC
j_call: TRBJ2-7; d_call: TRBD1; clone_size: -; v_call: TRBV7-9; cdr3_aa: CASSAGTGIGEQYF; cdr3_nt: TGTGCCAGCAGCGCGGGGACAGGGATTGGCGAGCAGTACTTC
j_call: TRBJ2-7; d_call: -; clone_size: -; v_call: TRBV6-5; cdr3_aa: CASSYDGSYEQYF; cdr3_nt: TGTGCCAGCAGTTACGACGGGTCCTACGAGCAGTACTTC
j_call: TRBJ1-4; d_call: TRBD1; clone_size: -; v_call: TRBV19; cdr3_aa: CASSRGTAATNEKLFF; cdr3_nt: TGTGCCAGTAGTAGGGGGACAGCCGCAACTAATGAAAAACTGTTTTTT
j_call: TRBJ2-6; d_call: TRBD2; clone_size: -; v_call: TRBV3-1/TRBV3-2; cdr3_aa: CASSLPRAGDSGANVLTF; cdr3_nt: TGTGCCAGCAGCCTCCCCCGGGCGGGGGACTCTGGGGCCAACGTCCTGACTTTC
j_call: TRBJ1-2; d_call: TRBD1; clone_size: -; v_call: TRBV5-1; cdr3_aa: CASSSRTGQGGYTF; cdr3_nt: TGCGCCAGCAGCTCACGGACAGGGCAAGGAGGCTACACCTTC
j_call: TRBJ1-5; d_call: TRBD1; clone_size: -; v_call: TRBV19; cdr3_aa: CASSKQGARQPQHF; cdr3_nt: TGTGCCAGTAGCAAACAGGGGGCGCGTCAGCCCCAGCATTTT
j_call: TRBJ1-1; d_call: -; clone_size: -; v_call: TRBV11-2; cdr3_aa: CASSFQSGYLNTEAFF; cdr3_nt: TGTGCCAGCAGTTTCCAATCGGGGTACCTGAACACTGAAGCTTTCTTT
j_call: TRBJ1-2; d_call: -; clone_size: few; v_call: TRBV2; cdr3_aa: CASSDNPGYGYTF; cdr3_nt: TGTGCCAGCAGTGACAACCCCGGCTATGGCTACACCTTC
j_call: TRBJ2-5; d_call: -; clone_size: -; v_call: TRBV5-1; cdr3_aa: CASSLGQGETQYF; cdr3_nt: TGCGCCAGCAGCTTAGGGCAGGGAGAGACCCAGTACTTC
j_call: TRBJ1-4; d_call: TRBD1; clone_size: few; v_call: TRBV10-3; cdr3_aa: CAISESGTGGEKLFF; cdr3_nt: TGTGCCATCAGTGAGTCCGGGACAGGGGGCGAAAAACTGTTTTTT
j_call: TRBJ2-1; d_call: TRBD2; clone_size: -; v_call: TRBV9; cdr3_aa: CASSPTGARGVYNEQFF; cdr3_nt: TGTGCCAGCAGCCCCACCGGGGCGCGGGGGGTTTACAATGAGCAGTTCTTC
j_call: TRBJ2-1; d_call: TRBD1; clone_size: -; v_call: TRBV5-1; cdr3_aa: CASSPGQGRDYNEQFF; cdr3_nt: TGCGCCAGCAGCCCAGGACAGGGGCGCGACTACAATGAGCAGTTCTTC
j_call: TRBJ1-2; d_call: TRBD1; clone_size: -; v_call: TRBV10-3; cdr3_aa: CAISGQGNYGYTF; cdr3_nt: TGTGCCATCAGCGGACAGGGGAACTATGGCTACACCTTC
j_call: TRBJ1-1; d_call: TRBD1; clone_size: once; v_call: TRBV5-5; cdr3_aa: CASSLLQGGTEAFF; cdr3_nt: TGTGCCAGCAGCTTGTTACAGGGGGGGACTGAAGCTTTCTTT
j_call: TRBJ1-4; d_call: TRBD1; clone_size: -; v_call: TRBV5-1; cdr3_aa: CASSSMISGTGGAGGPNEKLFF; cdr3_nt: TGCGCCAGCAGCTCAATGATTTCCGGGACAGGGGGCGCAGGGGGGCCCAATGAAAAACTGTTTTTT
j_call: TRBJ2-1; d_call: TRBD2; clone_size: -; v_call: TRBV11-3; cdr3_aa: CASSLVIAGGRYNEQFF; cdr3_nt: TGTGCCAGCAGCTTAGTAATAGCGGGGGGCCGATACAATGAGCAGTTCTTC
j_call: TRBJ2-5; d_call: TRBD2; clone_size: -; v_call: TRBV3-1/TRBV3-2; cdr3_aa: CASSQSSGGEETQYF; cdr3_nt: TGTGCCAGCAGCCAATCTTCGGGGGGGGAAGAGACCCAGTACTTC
j_call: TRBJ1-1; d_call: -; clone_size: -; v_call: TRBV7-2; cdr3_aa: CASSPGMNTEAFF; cdr3_nt: TGTGCCAGCAGCCCGGGGATGAACACTGAAGCTTTCTTT
j_call: TRBJ1-2; d_call: -; clone_size: -; v_call: TRBV29-1; cdr3_aa: CSVGQGSYTF; cdr3_nt: TGCAGCGTTGGCCAGGGATCCTACACCTTC
j_call: TRBJ1-2; d_call: -; clone_size: -; v_call: TRBV30; cdr3_aa: CAWSRQGPYGYTF; cdr3_nt: TGTGCCTGGTCTCGTCAGGGGCCCTATGGCTACACCTTC
j_call: TRBJ1-6; d_call: -; clone_size: -; v_call: TRBV7-8; cdr3_aa: CASSLRGNNSPLHF; cdr3_nt: TGTGCCAGCAGCTTACGGGGGAATAATTCACCCCTCCACTTT
j_call: TRBJ1-1; d_call: TRBD1; clone_size: -; v_call: TRBV18; cdr3_aa: CASSIGQGNTEAFF; cdr3_nt: TGTGCCAGCTCCATTGGACAGGGGAACACTGAAGCTTTCTTT
j_call: TRBJ1-2; d_call: TRBD1; clone_size: -; v_call: TRBV30; cdr3_aa: CACGTVTNYGYTF; cdr3_nt: TGTGCCTGCGGGACAGTGACTAACTATGGCTACACCTTC
j_call: TRBJ2-5; d_call: -; clone_size: -; v_call: TRBV6-5; cdr3_aa: CASSFAGLETQYF; cdr3_nt: TGTGCCAGCAGTTTTGCGGGGCTGGAGACCCAGTACTTC
j_call: TRBJ1-2; d_call: TRBD1; clone_size: -; v_call: TRBV7-3; cdr3_aa: CASSSDGGTGAHQGYTF; cdr3_nt: TGTGCCAGCAGCTCCGATGGGGGGACAGGGGCTCATCAAGGCTACACCTTC
j_call: TRBJ2-7; d_call: -; clone_size: -; v_call: TRBV7-6; cdr3_aa: CASSPTAGASYEQYF; cdr3_nt: TGTGCCAGCAGTCCCACCGCAGGGGCTTCCTACGAGCAGTACTTC
j_call: TRBJ1-2; d_call: TRBD1; clone_size: -; v_call: TRBV27; cdr3_aa: CASKTGGYGYTF; cdr3_nt: TGTGCCAGCAAGACAGGGGGCTATGGCTACACCTTC
j_call: TRBJ1-6; d_call: -; clone_size: -; v_call: TRBV4-3; cdr3_aa: CASSQEIGQGHNF; cdr3_nt: TGCGCCAGCAGCCAAGAAATCGGCCAGGGGCATAACTTT
j_call: TRBJ2-7; d_call: -; clone_size: once; v_call: TRBV19; cdr3_aa: CASSAGPHAEQYF; cdr3_nt: TGTGCCAGTTCCGCGGGCCCCCATGCGGAGCAGTACTTC
j_call: TRBJ2-3; d_call: TRBD2; clone_size: -; v_call: TRBV10-1; cdr3_aa: CASRTSRDAGGPDTQYF; cdr3_nt: TGCGCCAGCAGGACTAGCCGGGACGCGGGGGGGCCAGATACGCAGTATTTT
j_call: TRBJ2-2; d_call: TRBD2; clone_size: -; v_call: TRBV3-1/TRBV3-2; cdr3_aa: CASSPRVQWGGTGELFF; cdr3_nt: TGTGCCAGCAGCCCTCGCGTCCAGTGGGGGGGGACCGGGGAGCTGTTTTTT